This entry lists 18 T cell receptor beta chains sequenced from one sample in a study of blood T cells in healthy people across ages. With a J-beta primer mix and a sample-barcoded 5' primer, a second PCR ran about 7 to 12 cycles. TCRdb itself ran the 5' RACE reads through MiXCR, one entry per CDR3 protein. The sample consists of some 690,000 distinct CDR3 sequences, 20% to 25% of them appearing once. Sample: blood. The receptors were sampled from a man aged 65 to 85 in good health.

This clonotype was counted once. The J gene is TRBJ1-2, the V gene TRBV4-2; D uncertain. Trimming shortened V by 1 base and J by 6 bases, and 9 bases separated the two germline ends. The germline CDR1 and CDR2 sequences are LGHNA and YNFKEQ. The CDR3 contains 13 residues. The CDR3, as DNA: TGTGCCAGCAGCCAAGGGTTCGTGGATGGCTACACCTTC. Translation gives CASSQGFVDGYTF.

The chain links TRBV5-1 to TRBJ2-5; possibly TRBD1 for D (6 bases). The end of the DNA fits TRBJ2-1 better, so the J call may be wrong. The CDR3 is made up of 15 amino acids. Looked up from germline, CDR1 is SGHRS and CDR2 is YFSETQ. The CDR3 DNA follows: TGCGCCAGCAGCTTTTCGAACAGGGTGGTTGATGAGCAGTTCTTC. Amino acids: CASSFSNRVVDEQFF.

Only a few counts were recorded for this clonotype. The chain uses TRBV7-2 and TRBJ2-3, with TRBD2 identical over 12 bases. CDR3 length: 15 residues. Looked up from germline, CDR1 is SGHTA and CDR2 is FQGNSA. V was pared by 4 bases and J by 8 bases, with 7 bases of the junction left unmatched. CDR3 protein: CASSSRLAGDFTQYF. CDR3 DNA: TGTGCCAGCAGCTCCAGACTAGCGGGGGATTTTACGCAGTATTTT.

This clonotype was detected ten times or more. The V gene is TRBV9, the J gene TRBJ2-1, with D perhaps matching TRBD1 (6 bases). The end of the DNA aligns better with TRBJ2-5, so the J call may be wrong. CDR3 length: 14 residues. The germline gives CDR1 SGDLS, CDR2 YYNGEE. CDR3 DNA: TGTGCCAGCAGCGTAGTTTCAGGGGACGAGACCCAGTACTTC. Translation gives CASSVVSGDETQYF.

The CDR3 sequence: CASSYTGDGLVFEKLFF. DNA of the CDR3: TGTGCCAGCAGCTACACAGGGGATGGTTTGGTTTTTGAAAAACTGTTTTTT. The V and J genes are TRBV7-2 and TRBJ1-4; 7 bases are shared with TRBD1. The CDR3 totals 17 residues. V shed 4 bases, J shed 7 bases, and the junction held 15 bases outside the gene matches. Germline CDR1 reads SGHTA; CDR2 reads FQGNSA.

The chain uses TRBV7-9 and TRBJ1-1; 7 bases map to TRBD1. The V segment lost 5 bases and the J segment 7 bases; nucleotides outside the gene matches: 10. CDR3 size: 14 residues. Germline assignment: CDR1 SEHNR and CDR2 FQNEAQ (reference sequence). The CDR3 loop is CASSGQDRFVEAFF. The CDR3 region has the DNA TGTGCCAGCAGCGGACAGGACAGGTTTGTTGAAGCTTTCTTT.

This clonotype was recorded at least ten times. The chain recombines TRBV11-2 with TRBJ2-3, with D perhaps TRBD2 (6 bases). CDR1 SGHAT and CDR2 FQNNGV come from the germline V gene. This CDR3 has 19 residues. V gave up 5 bases and J gave up 2 bases, with 26 bases separating them. CDR3 DNA sequence: TGTGCCAGCAGCCTCCTTGGGGCGGGGTGGACGAGTATCACAGATACGCAGTATTTT. Translation gives CASSLLGAGWTSITDTQYF.

The rearrangement joins TRBV7-9 to TRBJ2-3; 8 positions agree with TRBD1. Germline trimming cut 5 bases from V and 2 bases from J; bases unmatched to any gene: 12. Germline-derived CDR1 and CDR2 are SEHNR and FQNEAQ (reference sequence). The length of the CDR3 is 17 residues. DNA for the CDR3: TGTGCCAGCAGCGACACCGGGACAGGAACAAACACAGATACGCAGTATTTT. This encodes CASSDTGTGTNTDTQYF. Combining the CDR3 with reference TRBV7-9 and TRBJ2-3 gives the whole variable domain DTGVSQNPRHKITKRGQNVTFRCDPISEHNRLYWYRQTLGQGPEFLTYFQNEAQLEKSRLLSDRFSAERPKGSFSTLEIQRTEQGDSAMYLCASSDTGTGTNTDTQYFGPGTRLTVL.

The V call is TRBV20-1, the J call TRBJ1-1; D remains ambiguous. Trimming shortened V by 6 bases and J by 4 bases, and 12 bases separated the two germline ends. From germline, CDR1 is DFQATT and CDR2 SNEGSKA (reference sequence). The CDR3 spans 12 residues. CDR3 in amino acids: CSAGERATEAFF. As DNA, the CDR3 is TGCAGTGCGGGTGAAAGGGCCACTGAAGCTTTCTTT.

The chain carries TRBV12-3 or TRBV12-4 and TRBJ1-2; D unresolved. Deletions cut 2 bases from V and 2 bases from J, with 6 bases between. This CDR3 is built from 13 residues. The CDR3 coding sequence is TGTGCCAGCAGTTTATACGAGAACTATGGCTACACCTTC. Its translation is CASSLYENYGYTF.

This clonotype was seen only a few times. CDR3: CASSFSGKPTDTQYF. In DNA form, the CDR3 reads TGTGCCAGCAGCTTTAGCGGGAAGCCCACAGATACGCAGTATTTT. V usage is TRBV7-2 and J usage is TRBJ2-3; 8 nucleotides line up with TRBD2. This CDR3 contains 15 residues. Germline CDR1 is SGHTA and CDR2 is FQGNSA. Trimming took 3 bases from V and 2 from J; bases not matched to a gene: 4.

Comments on this clonotype: With a much larger clone just one base away, this may be a read error. The chain uses TRBV20-1 and TRBJ2-5; D perhaps matches TRBD2 (6 bases). Trimming removed 3 bases at V and 0 bases at J, with 8 bases between. Germline CDR1 DFQATT, CDR2 SNEGSKA (reference sequence). This CDR3 is 13 amino acids long. The CDR3 loop reads CSASGGDQETQYF. The CDR3 DNA is TGCAGTGCTAGCGGGGGAGACCAAGAGACCCAGTACTTC.

The rearrangement links TRBV27 to TRBJ2-5; TRBD1 is a possible D gene (5 bases). Trimming left V 9 bases short and J 1 base short, with 9 bases between. CDR3 length: 12 residues. Germline V gene data show CDR1 as MNHEY and CDR2 as SMNVEV (reference sequence). The CDR3: CASPGCQETQYF. As DNA, the CDR3 is TGTGCCAGTCCAGGGTGCCAAGAGACCCAGTACTTC.

The gene calls are TRBV6-4 and TRBJ2-5, with D possibly matching TRBD2 (6 bases). The better agreement between TRBJ2-7 and the DNA end casts doubt on the J call. CDR1 and CDR2 from the germline V gene are MRHNA and SNTAGT. The CDR3 is made up of 11 amino acids. The CDR3 region is CAIGGSYEQYF. CDR3 sequence (DNA): TGTGCCATCGGGGGCTCCTACGAGCAGTACTTC.

The CDR3: CAWMARETQYF. The CDR3 DNA follows: TGTGCCTGGATGGCGAGGGAGACCCAGTACTTC. The V and J genes are TRBV30 and TRBJ2-5; D uncertain. Germline CDR1 GTSNPN, CDR2 SVGIG (reference sequence). V dropped 4 bases and J dropped 5 bases, with 8 bases sitting between them. CDR3 size: 11 residues.

The CDR3 coding sequence is TGTGCCAGCATAAAGGGGGCGTATCAGCCCCAGCATTTT. Encoded protein: CASIKGAYQPQHF. The chain couples TRBV6-6 to TRBJ1-5; 7 nucleotides agree with TRBD1. Trimming removed 7 bases from V and 5 bases from J; junction bases left unmatched: 5. The CDR3 runs 13 residues. The germline gives CDR1 MNHNY, CDR2 SVGAGI (reference sequence).

The chain combines TRBV11-3 with TRBJ2-2, with D possibly matching TRBD1 (5 bases). Germline V gives CDR1 SGHNT, CDR2 YENEEA. V lost 1 base and J 4 bases, leaving 10 bases between the germline ends. The CDR3 loop spans 15 amino acids. CDR3 DNA: TGTGCCAGCAGCTTAGTCTCAGGGCCCACCGGGGAGCTGTTTTTT. The encoded protein is CASSLVSGPTGELFF.

The V call is TRBV9, the J call TRBJ2-5; tentative D call: TRBD2 (5 bases). The DNA end is a closer match to TRBJ2-1, so the J assignment may be wrong. The V gene's germline CDR1 is SGDLS and CDR2 YYNGEE. This CDR3 has 15 residues. This CDR3 is CASSVGSDYMSEQFF. The CDR3 nucleotides are TGTGCCAGCAGCGTAGGGTCAGACTACATGAGTGAGCAGTTCTTC.